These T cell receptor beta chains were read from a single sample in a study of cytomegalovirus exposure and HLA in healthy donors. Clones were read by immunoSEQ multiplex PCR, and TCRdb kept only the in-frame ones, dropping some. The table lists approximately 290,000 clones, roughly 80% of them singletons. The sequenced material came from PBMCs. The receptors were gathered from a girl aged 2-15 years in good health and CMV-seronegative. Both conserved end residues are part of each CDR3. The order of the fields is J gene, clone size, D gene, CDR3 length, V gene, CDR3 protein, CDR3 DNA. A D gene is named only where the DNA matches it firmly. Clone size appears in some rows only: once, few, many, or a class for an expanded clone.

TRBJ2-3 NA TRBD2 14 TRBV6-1 CASSETGGGAQQYF TGTGCCAGCAGTGAAACGGGAGGGGGGGCACAGCAGTATTTT
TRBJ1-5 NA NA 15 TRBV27 CASSLGSTVNQPQHF TGTGCCAGCAGTTTAGGTTCGACAGTCAATCAGCCCCAGCATTTT
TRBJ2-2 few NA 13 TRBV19 CASSPRRTGELFF TGTGCCAGTAGCCCGAGGAGAACCGGGGAGCTGTTTTTT
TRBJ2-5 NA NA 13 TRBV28 CASSLTSQETQYF TGTGCCAGCAGTTTGACTAGCCAAGAGACCCAGTACTTC
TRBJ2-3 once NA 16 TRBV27 CASRGTLQASTDTQYF TGTGCCAGCAGGGGGACTCTCCAAGCTAGCACAGATACGCAGTATTTT
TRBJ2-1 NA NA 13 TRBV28 CASRLGAYNEQFF TGTGCCAGCAGACTGGGGGCTTACAATGAGCAGTTCTTC
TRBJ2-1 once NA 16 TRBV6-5 CASSYSSEASYNEQFF TGTGCCAGCAGTTACTCGTCGGAGGCCTCCTACAATGAGCAGTTCTTC
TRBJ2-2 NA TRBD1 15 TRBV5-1 CASSLGDRAIGELFF TGCGCCAGCAGCTTGGGGGACAGGGCGATCGGGGAGCTGTTTTTT
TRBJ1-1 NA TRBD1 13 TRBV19 CASSRQGRTEAFF TGTGCCAGTAGTAGACAGGGACGTACTGAAGCTTTCTTT
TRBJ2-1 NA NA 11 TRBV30 CAWSPFYEQFF TGTGCCTGGAGTCCCTTTTATGAGCAGTTCTTC
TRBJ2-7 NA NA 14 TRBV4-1 CASSQVANSYEQYF TGCGCCAGCAGCCAAGTCGCCAACTCCTATGAGCAGTACTTC
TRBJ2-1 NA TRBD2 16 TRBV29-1 CSVDISGTSGSQGQFF TGCAGCGTTGACATATCCGGGACTAGCGGGAGCCAGGGCCAGTTCTTC
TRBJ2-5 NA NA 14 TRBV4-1 CASSQAPITGTQYF TGCGCCAGCAGCCAAGCTCCCATCACAGGGACCCAGTACTTC
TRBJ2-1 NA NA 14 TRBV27 CASSLSGRGSEQFF TGTGCCAGCAGTTTATCGGGGAGAGGATCCGAGCAGTTCTTC
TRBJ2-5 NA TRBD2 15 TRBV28 CASSSPGLAFETQYF TGTGCCAGCTCCTCCCCGGGACTAGCTTTCGAGACCCAGTACTTC
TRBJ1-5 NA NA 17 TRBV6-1 CASSDRSLSDSNQPQHF TGTGCCAGCAGTGATCGGTCTTTATCTGATAGCAATCAGCCCCAGCATTTT
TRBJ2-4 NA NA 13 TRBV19 CATRQLAKNIQYF TGTGCCACACGACAGTTAGCCAAAAACATTCAGTACTTC
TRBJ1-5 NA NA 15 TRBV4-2 CASSQDPQGPQPQHF TGTGCCAGCAGCCAAGATCCCCAGGGCCCTCAGCCCCAGCATTTT
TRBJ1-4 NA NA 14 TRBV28 CASSLLQGSEKLFF TGTGCCAGCAGTCTCTTACAGGGTAGCGAAAAACTGTTTTTT
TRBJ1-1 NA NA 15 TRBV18 CASSPLIRGYTEAFF TGTGCCAGCTCACCCTTAATCAGGGGATACACTGAAGCTTTCTTT
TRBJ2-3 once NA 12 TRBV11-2 CASSLDLDTQYF TGTGCCAGCAGCTTAGATCTGGATACGCAGTATTTT
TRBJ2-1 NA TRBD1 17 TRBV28 CASSPPTGERDYNEQFF TGTGCCAGCAGTCCCCCCACAGGGGAGAGAGATTACAATGAGCAGTTCTTC
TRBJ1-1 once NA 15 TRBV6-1 CASSERYGGQSEAFF TGTGCCAGCAGTGAAAGATACGGGGGTCAATCGGAAGCTTTCTTT
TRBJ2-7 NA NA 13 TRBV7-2 CASRLRSSYEQYF TGTGCCAGCAGACTTCGGAGCTCCTACGAGCAGTACTTC
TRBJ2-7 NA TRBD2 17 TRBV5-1 CASSFFSLAGFSYEQYF TGCGCCAGCAGCTTTTTCTCGCTAGCGGGTTTCTCCTACGAGCAGTACTTC
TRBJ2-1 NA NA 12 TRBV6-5 CASSYPWAEQFF TGTGCCAGCAGTTACCCCTGGGCTGAGCAGTTCTTC
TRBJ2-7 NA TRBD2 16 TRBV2 CASSGGSGRAAYEQYF TGTGCCAGCAGTGGGGGTAGCGGGAGGGCCGCCTACGAGCAGTACTTC
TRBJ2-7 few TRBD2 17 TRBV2 CASSEVGLADYSYEQYF TGTGCCAGCAGTGAAGTGGGGCTAGCGGATTACTCCTACGAGCAGTACTTC
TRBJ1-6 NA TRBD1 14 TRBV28 CASSLGQTNSPLHF TGTGCCAGCAGCTTGGGACAGACTAATTCACCCCTCCACTTT
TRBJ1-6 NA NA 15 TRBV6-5 CASSFRGSGNSPLHF TGTGCCAGCAGTTTCCGGGGGAGTGGTAATTCACCCCTCCACTTT
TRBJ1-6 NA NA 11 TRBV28 CASSSGWSLHF TGTGCCAGCAGTTCCGGTTGGTCCCTCCACTTT
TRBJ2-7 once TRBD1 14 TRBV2 CASGRTGLPSEQYF TGTGCCAGCGGACGGACAGGCCTGCCTTCCGAGCAGTACTTC
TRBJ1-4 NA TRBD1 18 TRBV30 CAWSDLRTGGSLREKLFF TGTGCCTGGAGTGACCTTCGGACAGGTGGCTCACTGAGGGAAAAACTGTTTTTT
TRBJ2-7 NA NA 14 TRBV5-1 CASSLAQTSYEQYF TGCGCCAGCAGCTTGGCACAGACGTCCTACGAGCAGTACTTC
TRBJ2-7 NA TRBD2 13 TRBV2 CATTLAGGGEQYF TGTGCCACCACACTAGCGGGAGGGGGGGAGCAGTACTTC
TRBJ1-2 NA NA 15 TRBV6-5 CASSYSLDRDYGYTF TGTGCCAGCAGTTACTCCCTAGACCGGGACTATGGCTACACCTTC
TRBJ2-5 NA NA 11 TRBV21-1 CASSKLKTQYF TGTGCCAGCAGCAAGTTAAAGACCCAGTACTTC
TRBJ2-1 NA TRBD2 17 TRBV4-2 CASSLPEGSGPYNEQFF TGTGCCAGCAGCCTCCCGGAGGGTAGCGGGCCTTACAATGAGCAGTTCTTC
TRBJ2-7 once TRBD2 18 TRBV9 CASSVGLAGGSFTGEQYF TGTGCCAGCAGCGTAGGTCTAGCGGGAGGATCATTTACTGGCGAGCAGTACTTC
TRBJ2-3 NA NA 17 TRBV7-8 CASSYGGFHPNTDTQYF TGTGCCAGCAGCTACGGCGGGTTCCACCCTAACACAGATACGCAGTATTTT
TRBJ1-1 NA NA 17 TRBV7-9 CASSHWRRRGENTEAFF TGTGCCAGCAGCCATTGGCGTCGTAGGGGTGAAAACACTGAAGCTTTCTTT
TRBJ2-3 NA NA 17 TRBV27 CASSLSVGEALLNTQYF TGTGCCAGCAGTTTATCTGTAGGCGAGGCCCTATTAAATACGCAGTATTTT